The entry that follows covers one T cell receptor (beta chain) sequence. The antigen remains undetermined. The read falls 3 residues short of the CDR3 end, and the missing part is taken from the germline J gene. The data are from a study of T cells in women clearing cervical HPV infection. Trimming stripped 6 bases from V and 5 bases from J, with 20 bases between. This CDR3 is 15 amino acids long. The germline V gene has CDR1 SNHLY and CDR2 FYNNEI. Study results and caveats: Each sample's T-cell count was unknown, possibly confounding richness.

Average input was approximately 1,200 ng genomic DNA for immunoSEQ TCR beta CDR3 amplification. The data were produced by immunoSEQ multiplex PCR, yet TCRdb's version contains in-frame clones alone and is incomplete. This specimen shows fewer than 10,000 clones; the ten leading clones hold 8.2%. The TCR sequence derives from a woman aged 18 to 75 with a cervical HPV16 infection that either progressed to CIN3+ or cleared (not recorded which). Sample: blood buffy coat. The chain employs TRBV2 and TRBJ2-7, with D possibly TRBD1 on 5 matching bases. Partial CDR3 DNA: TGTGCCAGCAGAACGCCCAGGGTGGCCTTGGACGAG. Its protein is CASRTPRVALDE. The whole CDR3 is CASRTPRVALDEQYF.